This TCR beta chain stems from a study of Tregs in tolerant kidney transplant recipients. Study-level results: Activated donor B cell expansion appeared to reveal the most relevant donor-specific TCRbeta repertoire. Biological reproducibility was not directly addressed in this study.

The CDR3 totals 14 residues. Per germline, CDR1 SGHVS and CDR2 FNYEAQ. V gave up 5 bases and J gave up 1 base; unmatched junction bases: 1. Sequencing used immunoSEQ multiplex PCR; TCRdb keeps in-frame clones, though not all of them. The repertoire consists of about 90,000 clones, with roughly 93% occurring once and the leading ten covering roughly 1.5%. Recipients received nonmyeloablative bone marrow transplants from related graft donors, with transient mixed chimerism. CD4+CD25+CD127- Tregs, CD4+CD25- non-Tregs, CD4 and CD8 cells were sorted. Note on this clone: Its matching antigen is unknown.

The material was CD4+ T cells from blood (PBMCs), obtained 12 months after the transplant. The chain employs TRBV7-6 and TRBJ2-3, with 9 positions matching TRBD2. The receptor was isolated from a human patient who received a combined kidney and bone marrow transplant. Some T cells may be supplied by the graft donor. The chain's CDR3 is CASSRTSGTDTQYF. DNA for the CDR3: TGTGCCAGCAGCCGGACTAGCGGCACAGATACGCAGTATTTT.